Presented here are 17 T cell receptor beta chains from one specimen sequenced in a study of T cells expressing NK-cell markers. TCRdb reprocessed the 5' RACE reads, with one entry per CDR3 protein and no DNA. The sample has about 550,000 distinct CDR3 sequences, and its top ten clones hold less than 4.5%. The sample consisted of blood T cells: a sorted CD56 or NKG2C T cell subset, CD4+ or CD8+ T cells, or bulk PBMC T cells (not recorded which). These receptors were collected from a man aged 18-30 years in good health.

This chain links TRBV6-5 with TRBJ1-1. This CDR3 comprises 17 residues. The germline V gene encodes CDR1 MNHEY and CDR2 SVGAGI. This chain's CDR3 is CASSYRVPAMGGTEAFF.

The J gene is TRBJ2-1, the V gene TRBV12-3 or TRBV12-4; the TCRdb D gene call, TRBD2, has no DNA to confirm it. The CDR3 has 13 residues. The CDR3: CASSLEGVSEQFF.

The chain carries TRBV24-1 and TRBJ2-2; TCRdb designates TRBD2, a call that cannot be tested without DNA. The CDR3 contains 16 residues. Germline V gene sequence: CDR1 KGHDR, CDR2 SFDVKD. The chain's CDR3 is CATSPSGLTNTGELFF.

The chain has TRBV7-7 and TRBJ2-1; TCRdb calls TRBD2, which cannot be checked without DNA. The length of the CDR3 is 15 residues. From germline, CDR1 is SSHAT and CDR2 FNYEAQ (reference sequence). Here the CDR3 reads CASSPPSGSWNEQFF.

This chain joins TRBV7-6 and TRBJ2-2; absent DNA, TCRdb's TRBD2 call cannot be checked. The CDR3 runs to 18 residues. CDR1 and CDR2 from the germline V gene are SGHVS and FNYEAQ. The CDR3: CASSPRTSGRADTGELFF.

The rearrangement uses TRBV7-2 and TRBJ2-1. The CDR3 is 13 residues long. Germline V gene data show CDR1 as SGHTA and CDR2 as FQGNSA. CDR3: CASSPDTSREQFF.

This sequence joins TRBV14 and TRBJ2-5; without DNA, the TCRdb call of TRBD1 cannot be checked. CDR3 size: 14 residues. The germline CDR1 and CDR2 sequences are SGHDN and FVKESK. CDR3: CASSHGQGVETQYF.

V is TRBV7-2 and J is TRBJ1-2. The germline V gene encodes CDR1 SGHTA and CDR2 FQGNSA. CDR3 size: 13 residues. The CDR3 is CASSFKRGQSYTF.

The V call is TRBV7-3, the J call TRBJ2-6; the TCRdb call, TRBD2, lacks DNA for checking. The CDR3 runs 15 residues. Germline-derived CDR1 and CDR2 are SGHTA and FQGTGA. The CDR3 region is CASSLGPDGANVLTF.

This chain's CDR3 is CASSRDRDAVLNTEAFF. J is TRBJ1-1 and V is TRBV18; TCRdb indicates TRBD1, and absent DNA this call remains unverified. Germline CDR1 KGHSH, CDR2 LQKENI. The CDR3 consists of 17 residues.

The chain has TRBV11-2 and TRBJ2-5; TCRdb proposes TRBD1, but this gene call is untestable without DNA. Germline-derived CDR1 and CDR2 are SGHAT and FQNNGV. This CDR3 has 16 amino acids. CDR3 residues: CASSGGFTGGYETQYF. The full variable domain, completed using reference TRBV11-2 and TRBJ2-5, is EAGVAQSPRYKIIEKRQSVAFWCNPISGHATLYWYQQILGQGPKLLIQFQNNGVVDDSQLPKDRFSAERLKGVDSTLKIQPAKLEDSAVYLCASSGGFTGGYETQYFGPGTRLLVL.

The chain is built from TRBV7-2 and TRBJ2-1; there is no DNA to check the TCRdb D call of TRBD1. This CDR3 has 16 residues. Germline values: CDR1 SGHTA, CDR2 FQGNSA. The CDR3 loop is CASSLVRGSVYNEQFF.

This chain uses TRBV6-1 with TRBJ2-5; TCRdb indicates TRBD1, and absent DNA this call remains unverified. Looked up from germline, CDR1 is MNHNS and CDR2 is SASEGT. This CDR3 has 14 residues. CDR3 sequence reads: CASSPDKGDETQYF.

The CDR3 region is CASSPRGGVSGNTIYF. The V and J genes are TRBV7-9 and TRBJ1-3; TCRdb's assignment of TRBD1 cannot be checked, as there is no DNA. The CDR3 totals 16 residues. Germline CDR1 and CDR2: SEHNR and FQNEAQ (reference sequence). Complete variable domain (other parts from reference TRBV7-9 and TRBJ1-3): DTGVSQNPRHKITKRGQNVTFRCDPISEHNRLYWYRQTLGQGPEFLTYFQNEAQLEKSRLLSDRFSAERPKGSFSTLEIQRTEQGDSAMYLCASSPRGGVSGNTIYFGEGSWLTVV.

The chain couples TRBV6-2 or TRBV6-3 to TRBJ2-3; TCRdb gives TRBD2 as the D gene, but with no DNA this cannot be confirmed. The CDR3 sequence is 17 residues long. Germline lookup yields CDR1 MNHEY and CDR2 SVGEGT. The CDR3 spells CASSSGLARLYTDTQYF.

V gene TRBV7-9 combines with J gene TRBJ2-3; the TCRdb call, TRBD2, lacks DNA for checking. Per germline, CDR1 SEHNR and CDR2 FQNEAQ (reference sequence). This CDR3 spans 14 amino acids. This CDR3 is CASNWWTISDTQYF.

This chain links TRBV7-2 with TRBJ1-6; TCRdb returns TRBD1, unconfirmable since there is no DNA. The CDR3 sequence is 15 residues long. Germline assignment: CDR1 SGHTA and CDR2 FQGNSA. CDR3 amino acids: CASSRKAGGNSPLHF.